This TCR beta chain was observed in a study of siplizumab effects on memory and regulatory T cells (dated by TCRdb to between 2018 and 2021). About the full investigation: The effect of the anti-CD2 antibody siplizumab on alloreactive T-cell subsets was examined in allogeneic mixed lymphocyte reactions constructed from human PBMCs. Broader findings and caveats from the paper: Sequences below about 10^-5 frequency were poorly captured, so only a minor fraction of alloreactive clones could be mapped to unstimulated subsets. The cumulative frequency of alloreactive sequences that could be traced back to unstimulated CD4+ memory T cells was significantly reduced by siplizumab. Among mappable alloreactive CD4+ clones, the Treg-derived fraction averaged approximately 66% with siplizumab versus about 27% in control reactions. A naive or memory phenotype could not be assigned to roughly 75-95% of proliferating CD4+ or CD8+ clones. Whether proliferating Tregs from siplizumab cultures actually had suppressive function was not functionally confirmed. Unstimulated naive T cells appeared more diverse than memory T cells, and naive cells seemed to contribute substantially to the alloresponse.

Library prep was done by the immunoSEQ multiplex PCR assay. Each sample had roughly 100,000 TCR templates assayed by the deep sequencing platform. Genomic DNA extracted from sorted T cells was the material used for TCRbeta CDR3 sequencing. The paper's processing steps were these. The R programming language was used for the clonal analysis of the TCRbeta CDR3 data. Alloreactive CD4+ and CD8+ clones were identified by comparing unstimulated samples to CFSE-low samples taken after the reaction. By matching sequences to the repertoires of sorted unstimulated Treg and non-Treg cells, each alloreactive CD4+ clone was assigned a regulatory or non-regulatory origin. Entries here come from immuneACCESS through TCRdb and include only in-frame sequences with V and J called. Some clones fail to appear in such tables; in the studies checked, an unresolved V gene covers under half of the shortfall, and the cause of the remainder is unknown. That table is the source of V, J and clone size, and D and trimming were worked out from the DNA. Counted in this sample were 50,000 to 75,000 clones; around 79% of them appeared once. The ten biggest clones cover roughly 0.4% of the sample.

In addition, sequencing in three donor pairs included unstimulated CD8+ effector memory subsets alongside CD4+ naive, CD8+ naive, CD8+ TEMRA and CD4+ memory subsets. TCRbeta CDR3 sequencing was performed on sorted unstimulated T cells and on proliferating T cells recovered from mixed lymphocyte reactions. Fresh whole blood from fewer than 11 HLA-typed healthy donors was used to isolate PBMCs. About this clone itself: Its antigen remains unidentified. No base qualities exist here, and no much larger clone lies one base off it.

The sequence was obtained from a human donor in good health. The sequencing input was memory CD4+ T cells sorted from blood. Read against the paper, the sample's cell subset or site label means: unstimulated CD4+ memory T cells.

The DNA is as follows: TGTGCCAGCGGATTGAGACACACCGGGGCCGGGGAGCTGTTTTTT. Its translation reads: CASGLRHTGAGELFF. The chain couples TRBV6-5 to TRBJ2-2; the D segment could be TRBD2, given 5 matching bases. A distance of 19 bases separates the germline ends of V and J, which lose 8 bases and 6 bases respectively. CDR1 MNHEY and CDR2 SVGAGI are derived from the germline V gene. The CDR3, cysteine through phenylalanine, is 15 amino acids long. The only DNA kept is the CDR3, 45 bases in frame from the first base.